A selection of T cell receptor beta chains follows, all from one sample in a study of cytomegalovirus exposure and HLA in healthy donors. The table came from immunoSEQ multiplex PCR; TCRdb's copy has only in-frame clones and leaves some out. The sample records about 160,000 clones, under 85% being singletons. The sample consisted of PBMCs. These receptors all stem from a man in his fifties in good health and CMV-seropositive. Both conserved end residues are part of each CDR3. The D gene is left open where the match is weak. For some rows the clone size is stated as once, few or many, or as a class when expanded; others skip it.

d_call	clone_size	j_call	v_call	cdr3_nt	cdr3_aa
-	-	TRBJ1-6	TRBV6-1	TGTGCCAGCAGTGAAGCGGGCTGGAATAATTTACCCCTCCACTTT	CASSEAGWNNLPLHF
-	-	TRBJ2-5	TRBV25-1	TGTGCCAGCAGTAGGGACATGCTCCAAGAGACCCAGTACTTC	CASSRDMLQETQYF
TRBD2	-	TRBJ2-7	TRBV7-9	TGTTCCAGCAGCTTAGCAAGAAGCGGGAGTTTCCACGAGCAGTACTTC	CSSSLARSGSFHEQYF
TRBD1	-	TRBJ2-7	TRBV5-6	TGTGCCAGCAGTCCACCGGGACAGGGCTTCGAGCAGTACTTC	CASSPPGQGFEQYF
-	-	TRBJ1-6	TRBV5-1	TGCGCCAGCAGCTTGGGTTGGCAGGAGGGTTCACCCCTCCACTTT	CASSLGWQEGSPLHF
-	-	TRBJ1-4	TRBV28	TGTGCCAGCACCTGGCAGGGAGGCGCTAATGAAAAACTGTTTTTT	CASTWQGGANEKLFF
TRBD1	-	TRBJ2-7	TRBV6-5	TGTGCCAGCAGTTACACAGACAGGGGCGAGCAGTACTTC	CASSYTDRGEQYF
TRBD2	-	TRBJ2-1	TRBV29-1	TGCAGCGCTGATGGTACTAGCGGGAGTCGTTATGAGCAGTTCTTC	CSADGTSGSRYEQFF
TRBD1	-	TRBJ2-7	TRBV10-3	TGTGCCATCAAGGGACAGGAGATATACGAGCAGTACTTC	CAIKGQEIYEQYF
-	-	TRBJ1-2	TRBV7-9	TGTTCCAGCAGCTTAGGACAGAACTATGGCTACACCTTC	CSSSLGQNYGYTF
TRBD1	few	TRBJ1-2	TRBV7-2	TGTGCCAGCAGCTTAAGGGGGACAGGATCAGAGTATGGCTACACCTTC	CASSLRGTGSEYGYTF
-	-	TRBJ2-7	TRBV7-6	TGTGCCAGCAGCTTAATGGCGGGGAACGAGCAGTACTTC	CASSLMAGNEQYF
-	once	TRBJ2-7	TRBV10-2	TGCGCCAGCAAAACCAGGTACGAGCAGTACTTC	CASKTRYEQYF
-	-	TRBJ2-2	TRBV30	TGTGCCTGGAGTTCTATTAGACTGGGGAACACCGGGGAGCTGTTTTTT	CAWSSIRLGNTGELFF
TRBD2	-	TRBJ2-1	TRBV7-2	TGTGCCAGCAGCTTTCGGCAGGGAGGGTACAATGAGCAGTTCTTC	CASSFRQGGYNEQFF
-	-	TRBJ2-5	TRBV21-1	TGTGCCAGCAGCGAGGCTATCCAAGAGACCCAGTACTTC	CASSEAIQETQYF
-	once	TRBJ1-4	TRBV27	TGTGCCAGCAGCCCCAGGGCAACTAATGAAAAACTGTTTTTT	CASSPRATNEKLFF
-	once	TRBJ1-6	TRBV6-4	TGTGCCAGCAGTGACTGGGGCCGGACGACGCATAGCTCACCCCTCCACTTT	CASSDWGRTTHSSPLHF
-	-	TRBJ1-6	TRBV6-4	TGTGCCAGCAGAGCTCGCGATCGGGTTTTTAATTCACCCCTCCACTTT	CASRARDRVFNSPLHF
-	once	TRBJ2-2	TRBV6-6	TGTGCCAGCAGTCCCGCAACACAGGGTATCGGGGAGCTGTTTTTT	CASSPATQGIGELFF
TRBD2	once	TRBJ2-4	TRBV19	TGTGCCAGTAGTATAGCCGGGGGGTCGAACATTCAGTACTTC	CASSIAGGSNIQYF
TRBD1	-	TRBJ1-6	TRBV6-6	TGTGCCAGCAGTACCTACAGGGGAGCGGCCTCACCCCTCCACTTT	CASSTYRGAASPLHF
-	few	TRBJ1-2	TRBV13	TGTGCCAGCAGCTTAGGTAAAATTAACTATGGCTACACCTTC	CASSLGKINYGYTF
-	-	TRBJ2-7	TRBV27	TGTGCCAGCAGTTTAACTGGAGTCTACGAGCAGTACTTC	CASSLTGVYEQYF
-	-	TRBJ2-3	TRBV6-4	TGTGCCAGCAGTGACCCGCGAGGCACAGATACGCAGTATTTT	CASSDPRGTDTQYF
TRBD1	-	TRBJ2-3	TRBV7-8	TGTGCCAGCAGCCCCACAGGGGGTGTCCCAGATACGCAGTATTTT	CASSPTGGVPDTQYF
-	-	TRBJ1-1	TRBV7-9	TGTGCCAGCAGCCCTAGCCGCCCAGAAGCTTTCTTT	CASSPSRPEAFF
TRBD2	-	TRBJ2-2	TRBV4-2	TGTGCCAGCAGCGCACCGGGACTAGCGGGGACCGGGGAGCTGTTTTTT	CASSAPGLAGTGELFF
TRBD2	few	TRBJ2-5	TRBV7-8	TGTGCCAGCAGCAAAATAGCGGGAGGTGGCGAGACCCAGTACTTC	CASSKIAGGGETQYF
-	-	TRBJ1-5	TRBV28	TGTGCCAGCAGCCAGGGGACCGGGGCGACGAGGGCCCAGCCCCAGCATTTT	CASSQGTGATRAQPQHF
TRBD1	-	TRBJ1-2	TRBV19	TGTGCCAGTAGTACCGGGACAGGCTATGGCTACACCTTC	CASSTGTGYGYTF
TRBD1	-	TRBJ1-1	TRBV11-2	TGTGCCAGCAGCTCGGGACAGGGAAAGAACACTGAAGCTTTCTTT	CASSSGQGKNTEAFF
-	-	TRBJ2-7	TRBV28	TGTGCCAGCAGTTCCTTAACCTACGAGCAGTACTTC	CASSSLTYEQYF
-	-	TRBJ2-3	TRBV9	TGTGCCAGCAGCGTAGGGCTAGCAGTTACTTCTAGCACAGATACGCAGTATTTT	CASSVGLAVTSSTDTQYF
TRBD1	-	TRBJ2-7	TRBV5-1	TGCGCCAGCAGCTATCGGACAGGGGGCGACGAGCAGTACTTC	CASSYRTGGDEQYF
TRBD1	once	TRBJ2-7	TRBV9	TGTGCCAGCAGCGTAGCAGGGGGACGTTCCTACGAGCAGTACTTC	CASSVAGGRSYEQYF
-	-	TRBJ2-1	TRBV15	TGTGCCACCAGCAGAGAAGGGGGGGGCAGTTACAATGAGCAGTTCTTC	CATSREGGGSYNEQFF
-	-	TRBJ1-1	TRBV15	TGTGCCACCAGCAGAGATATACAGGGTAGGACTGAAGCTTTCTTT	CATSRDIQGRTEAFF
-	-	TRBJ1-1	TRBV6-5	TGTGCCAGCAGTTATCAGGGACTAGGGGACACTGAAGCTTTCTTT	CASSYQGLGDTEAFF
TRBD1	once	TRBJ2-7	TRBV6-1	TGTGCCAGCCACCGGGACAGGGCGGGCTACGAGCAGTACTTC	CASHRDRAGYEQYF
TRBD2	few	TRBJ2-1	TRBV7-2	TGTGCCAGCAGATTAGCGGGAGGATGGTCCAATGAGCAGTTCTTC	CASRLAGGWSNEQFF
-	-	TRBJ2-1	TRBV7-8	TGTGCCAGCAGCTTCGGGTCCAATGAGCAGTTCTTC	CASSFGSNEQFF
TRBD2	-	TRBJ2-3	TRBV7-2	TGTGCCAGCAGCTTAGTCGGGGGGACAGATACGCAGTATTTT	CASSLVGGTDTQYF
-	few	TRBJ2-7	TRBV6-1	TGTGCCAGCAGTGAGGCGGGACTCGAGCAGTACTTC	CASSEAGLEQYF
-	-	TRBJ2-7	TRBV20-1	TGCAGTGCTACAACGGGGAACGAGCAGTACTTC	CSATTGNEQYF
-	-	TRBJ1-6	TRBV5-1	TGCGCCAGCAGCTTGGTTACAGAAGGGGCACCCCTCCACTTT	CASSLVTEGAPLHF
TRBD1	-	TRBJ1-2	TRBV28	TGTGCCAGCAGACAGGGGCAGACCTATGGCTACACCTTC	CASRQGQTYGYTF
-	few	TRBJ1-1	TRBV7-9	TGTGCCAGCAGCTTAGGGTCGACAGAGGAAGCTTTCTTT	CASSLGSTEEAFF
-	-	TRBJ1-1	TRBV11-1	TGTGCCAGCAGCGCAGTCATGAACACTGAAGCTTTCTTT	CASSAVMNTEAFF
-	-	TRBJ2-6	TRBV27	TGTGCCAGCAGTTTGTGGGGGGGCACCCCAATCTCTGGGGCCAACGTCCTGACTTTC	CASSLWGGTPISGANVLTF
-	few	TRBJ1-1	TRBV19	TGTGCCAGTAGCATGGGGGGTGAAGCTTTCTTT	CASSMGGEAFF
-	-	TRBJ1-5	TRBV10-1	TGCGCCAGCAGCCCCCAACCGGGGTGGCCCCAGCATTTT	CASSPQPGWPQHF
-	few	TRBJ1-6	TRBV5-1	TGCGCCAGCAGCTTGGGGCAGGATAATTCACCCCTCCACTTT	CASSLGQDNSPLHF